This T cell receptor beta chain was identified during a study of STAT3 mutations in large granular lymphocyte leukemia. Study as a whole: Among longitudinally sequenced T-LGLL patients, roughly half had canonical activating STAT3 mutations detected.

Some clones are missing from TCRdb's copy, which holds only in-frame ones; the method was immunoSEQ multiplex PCR. Among about 15,000 clones listed, roughly 91% were seen once. Study-wide results and caveats: Suggested: STAT3 mutation was not the ancestral event for these clonal expansions. Every T-cell large granular lymphocyte leukemia patient had at least one immunodominant TCR beta clonotype. Treatment regimens differed across patients between samplings.

A word on this clone: Its antigen is not identified.

Looked up from germline, CDR1 is KGHSH and CDR2 is LQKENI. J gave up 7 bases and V 3 bases, and 11 bases lay outside the gene matches. This CDR3 spans 15 amino acids. The receptor was derived from a woman aged 50 to 65 with T-cell large granular lymphocyte leukemia. Some clones in this sample may be carry-over from other donors' samples. The chain is built from TRBV18 and TRBJ2-7; 8 nucleotides align to TRBD2. Sequencing input: peripheral blood mononuclear cells. The CDR3: CASSPRGVFGMEQYF. CDR3 nucleotides: TGTGCCAGCTCACCGCGGGGGGTTTTCGGGATGGAGCAGTACTTC.